This T cell receptor beta chain was captured in a study of TIL therapy for anti-PD-1-resistant metastatic lung cancer (dated by TCRdb to about 2021). Concerning the study at large: Enrolled patients had a median age of around 56 years (range about 38-80) and a median tumor PD-L1 proportion score of 4.5% to 6.5%. Most of the cohort had lung adenocarcinoma, including a handful of EGFR-mutant tumors and two ALK-rearranged tumors, and half of the patients were either current or former smokers. T cell receptor beta sequencing of tumor and peripheral blood served to follow clonotypes across the tumor, the expanded TIL product, and serial blood samples. Across the cohort, whole-exome sequencing showed a median non-synonymous tumor mutation burden of about 1.6 mutations per megabase. What the authors observed across the whole study: TIL culture showed high clonal turnover, with many enriched product clones undetected in the baseline tumor, suggesting clonal contraction rather than faithful expansion. Higher clonality and lower diversity were observed in expanded TIL cultures than in baseline intratumoral T cells (median clonality 6% vs 31%, p < 0.0001). The study protocol defined all tumor marker inferences as exploratory. The cohort was highly selected, with more treatment-naive, never-smoker and oncogene-addicted patients than typical, limiting generalizability.

The time point label for this specimen denotes: pre-treatment sample, taken before nivolumab and TIL therapy. Excised metastases, mostly pleural nodules or supraclavicular lymph nodes, were used as baseline tumor samples and were taken from the same resection from which TIL were grown. Before any PD-1/PD-L1 blockade was given, tumors were harvested, nivolumab was then administered, and patients who progressed went on to receive lymphodepletion, an infusion of expanded TIL, and IL-2. Adults with stage 4 NSCLC were enrolled in a dual-center phase I trial from October 2017 to early 2020. The samples were drawn from an open-label, single-arm phase I trial testing tumor-infiltrating lymphocyte therapy combined with nivolumab in advanced non-small cell lung cancer. Parts of each resected tumor were snap-frozen in liquid nitrogen and kept at -80 degrees C. Tumor regions of interest were selected on H&E sections by laser-capture macrodissection, were pulverized into roughly 16 mg aliquots, and were extracted with Qiagen Allprep kits.

From a lookup of the germline V gene, CDR1 and CDR2 are SNHLY and FYNNEI. V is trimmed back by 10 bases and J by 3 bases, and the junction contains 3 bases that no gene match accounts for. The CDR3 spans 14 residues, from the cysteine through the phenylalanine. Just the 42-base CDR3 DNA is kept, in frame starting at base 1. Using bias-controlled multiplex PCR with the immunoSEQ v3 hsTCRB kit, the TCR beta CDR3 regions were amplified from genomic DNA. The TCR libraries were sequenced on an Illumina NextSeq 500 to 2 million to 2.5 million read pairs for survey level or roughly 4.5-6.5 million read pairs for deep level. The study's own analysis went as follows. V, D and J genes were assigned, non-productive sequences were removed, and clonality was reported by immunoSEQ Analyzer software. Repertoires were compared by productive Simpson clonality and by the Morisita overlap index of productive TRB rearrangements between infused TIL and blood. TCRdb took this table from immuneACCESS and kept in-frame rearrangements with V and J called. Such tables lack part of the clones; where checked against another copy, unresolved V genes explain under half of the gap, and the rest is unexplained. That table furnishes V, J and clone size, whereas the DNA furnished D and trimming. This sample holds approximately 24,000 clones; 55% to 75% were observed only once. The leading ten clones occupy over 7% of the sample.

This clone was seen a single time. There is no known antigen for this receptor. Base qualities are not provided; no much larger clone lies one nucleotide away. This receptor was obtained from a person aged 25-79 years with non-small cell lung cancer. The sample was tumor tissue, taken at baseline. The sequence joins TRBV2 to TRBJ2-3, with 14 bases matching TRBD2. The CDR3 reads as follows: CATRTSGGTDTQYF. The DNA is TGTGCCACCAGGACTAGCGGGGGGACAGATACGCAGTATTTT.